This TCR beta chain appears in the sequencing data of a study of control samples from healthy donors and cancer patients. Data came from immunoSEQ multiplex PCR; TCRdb stores just in-frame clones and leaves some out. The sample shows 130,000 to 150,000 clones, around 94% of them seen only once. V shed 5 bases and J 2 bases; nucleotides not matched to a gene: 9. The germline gives CDR1 GTSNPN, CDR2 SVGIG (reference sequence). The CDR3 consists of 17 residues. The chain couples TRBV30 to TRBJ2-7; 16 nucleotides agree with TRBD2. Material: PBMCs. This sequence was found in a man aged 55 to 70 with colorectal cancer. CDR3 sequence reads: CAWVTAGTSGGAYEQYF. CDR3 nucleotides: TGTGCCTGGGTGACCGCCGGGACTAGCGGGGGGGCCTACGAGCAGTACTTC. The whole variable domain, remainder taken from reference TRBV30 and TRBJ2-7, is SQTIHQWPATLVQPVGSPLSLECTVEGTSNPNLYWYRQAAGRGLQLLFYSVGIGQISSEVPQNLSASRPQDRQFILSSKKLLLSDSGFYLCAWVTAGTSGGAYEQYFGPGTRLTVT.